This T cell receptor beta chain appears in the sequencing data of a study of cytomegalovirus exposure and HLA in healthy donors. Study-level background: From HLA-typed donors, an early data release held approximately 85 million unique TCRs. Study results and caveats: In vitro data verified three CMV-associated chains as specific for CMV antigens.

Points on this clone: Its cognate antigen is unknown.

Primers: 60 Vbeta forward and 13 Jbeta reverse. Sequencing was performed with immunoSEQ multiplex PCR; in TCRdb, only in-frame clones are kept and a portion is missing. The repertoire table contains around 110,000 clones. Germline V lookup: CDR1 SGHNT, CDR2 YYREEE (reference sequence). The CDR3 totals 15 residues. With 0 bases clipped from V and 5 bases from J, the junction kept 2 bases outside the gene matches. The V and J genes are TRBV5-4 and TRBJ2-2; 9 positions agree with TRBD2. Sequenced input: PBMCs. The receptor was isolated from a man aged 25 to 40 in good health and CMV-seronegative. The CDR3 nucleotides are TGTGCCAGCAGCTTGGGGACTAGCGAAACCGGGGAGCTGTTTTTT. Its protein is CASSLGTSETGELFF.